The T cell receptor beta chain described here comes from a study of T-cell memory formation after mild COVID-19. Study-wide results and limits: Contracting CD8+ clones were enriched in EMRA, CD4+ mainly in CM and EM. Nothing confirmed that second-wave clones peaking on day 37 were specific for SARS-CoV-2.

About this clonotype: Its matching antigen is unknown.

Germline CDR1 reads SQVTM; CDR2 reads ANQGSEA. This CDR3 spans 13 amino acids. Trimming at V came to 7 bases and at J to 4 bases, leaving 9 bases not matched to a gene. The TCR alpha and TCR beta cDNA libraries, bearing sample barcodes and UMIs, were generated by 5'RACE using constant-segment primers. TCRdb analysed the 5' RACE reads with MiXCR anew, one entry per CDR3 protein. The sample lists some 300,000 distinct CDR3 sequences, more than 20% occurring once. The sequenced material came from PBMCs or a T cell subset sorted from them (not recorded which). The gene calls are TRBV29-1 and TRBJ1-1, with 7 bases that match TRBD1. The TCR comes from a man between 18 and 35 years old who had mild COVID-19 (a few samples of this study predate the infection). Cell type and time point are not known. CDR3 sequence: CSGDQTGSTEAFF. CDR3 sequence (DNA): TGCAGCGGAGACCAGACAGGGAGCACTGAAGCTTTCTTT.